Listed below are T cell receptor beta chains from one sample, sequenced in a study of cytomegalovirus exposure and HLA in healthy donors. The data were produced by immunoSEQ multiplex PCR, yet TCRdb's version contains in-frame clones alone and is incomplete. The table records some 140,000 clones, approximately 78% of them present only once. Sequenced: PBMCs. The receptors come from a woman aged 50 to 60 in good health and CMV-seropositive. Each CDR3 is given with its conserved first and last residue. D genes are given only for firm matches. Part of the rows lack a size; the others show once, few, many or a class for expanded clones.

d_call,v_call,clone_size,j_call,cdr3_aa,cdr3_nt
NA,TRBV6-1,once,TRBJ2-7,CASSWSYEQYF,TGTGCCAGCAGTTGGAGCTACGAGCAGTACTTC
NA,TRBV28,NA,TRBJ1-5,CASSLSHYGWTTKGYSNQPQHF,TGTGCCAGCAGTTTATCCCACTATGGCTGGACAACTAAGGGGTACAGCAATCAGCCCCAGCATTTT
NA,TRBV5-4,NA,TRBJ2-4,CASSLLAAKNIQYF,TGTGCCAGCAGCCTCCTGGCAGCCAAAAACATTCAGTACTTC
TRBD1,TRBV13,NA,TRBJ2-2,CASSLVGTADTGELFF,TGTGCCAGCAGCTTAGTTGGGACAGCGGACACCGGGGAGCTGTTTTTT
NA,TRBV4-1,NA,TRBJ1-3,CASSQDAANGNTIYF,TGCGCCAGCAGCCAAGATGCGGCGAATGGAAACACCATATATTTT
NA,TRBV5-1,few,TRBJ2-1,CASSPPVSSYNEQFF,TGCGCCAGCAGCCCTCCCGTTAGCTCCTACAATGAGCAGTTCTTC
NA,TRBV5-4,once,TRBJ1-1,CASSAPRGEAFF,TGTGCCAGCAGCGCCCCCAGGGGCGAAGCTTTCTTT
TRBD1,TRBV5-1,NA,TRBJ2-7,CASSLGQGGLNEQYF,TGCGCCAGCAGCTTGGGACAGGGCGGGTTGAACGAGCAGTACTTC
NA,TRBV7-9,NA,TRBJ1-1,CASSFGNLNTEAFF,TGTGCCAGCAGCTTCGGTAATCTGAACACTGAAGCTTTCTTT
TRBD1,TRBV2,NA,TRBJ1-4,CASDGDRGEKLFF,TGTGCCAGCGACGGGGACAGGGGCGAAAAACTGTTTTTT
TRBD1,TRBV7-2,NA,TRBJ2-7,CASSNRGPSSYEQYF,TGTGCCAGCAGTAACAGGGGACCCAGCTCCTACGAGCAGTACTTC
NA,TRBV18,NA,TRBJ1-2,CASSPNGGEGYGYTF,TGTGCCAGCTCACCGAACGGGGGGGAAGGCTATGGCTACACCTTC
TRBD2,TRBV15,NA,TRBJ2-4,CATSRDKGRLAGNLAKNIQYF,TGTGCCACCAGCAGAGATAAAGGAAGACTAGCGGGGAATCTAGCCAAAAACATTCAGTACTTC
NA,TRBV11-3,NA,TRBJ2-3,CANSQTSWEADTDTQYF,TGTGCCAACAGCCAAACATCGTGGGAGGCGGACACAGATACGCAGTATTTT
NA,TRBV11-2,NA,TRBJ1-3,CASSLDLPNTIYF,TGTGCCAGCAGCTTAGATCTACCAAACACCATATATTTT
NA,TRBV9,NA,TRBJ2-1,CASSPRVGGAYYNEQFF,TGTGCCAGCAGCCCCCGGGTTGGGGGGGCCTACTACAATGAGCAGTTCTTC
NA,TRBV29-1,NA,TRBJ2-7,CSVAQTILAYEQYF,TGCAGCGTTGCCCAGACAATACTCGCCTACGAGCAGTACTTC
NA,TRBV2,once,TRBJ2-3,CASSDYRTSTDTQYF,TGTGCCAGCAGTGACTACAGAACTAGCACAGATACGCAGTATTTT
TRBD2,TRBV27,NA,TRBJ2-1,CASSLRVGSSGGGNEQFF,TGTGCCAGCAGTTTAAGAGTGGGGAGCAGCGGGGGTGGGAATGAGCAGTTCTTC
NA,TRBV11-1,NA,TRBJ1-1,CASSLGPADTEAFF,TGTGCCAGCAGCTTAGGCCCTGCGGACACTGAAGCTTTCTTT
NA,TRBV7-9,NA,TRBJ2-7,CASSFREPSVEQYF,TGTGCCAGCAGCTTCAGGGAACCCTCTGTCGAGCAGTACTTC
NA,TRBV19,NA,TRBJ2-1,CASSARPSREGEQFF,TGTGCCAGTAGTGCCCGCCCTTCGAGAGAGGGCGAGCAGTTCTTC
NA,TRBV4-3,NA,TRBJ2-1,CASSQESARQVDNEQFF,TGCGCCAGCAGCCAAGAATCTGCGAGACAGGTGGACAATGAGCAGTTCTTC
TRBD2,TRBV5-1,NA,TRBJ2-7,CASSSYTSGPYEQYF,TGCGCCAGCAGCTCCTATACTAGCGGCCCCTACGAGCAGTACTTC
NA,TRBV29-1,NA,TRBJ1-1,CSVEQWTLNTEAFF,TGCAGCGTTGAACAATGGACTCTGAACACTGAAGCTTTCTTT
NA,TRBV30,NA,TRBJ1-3,CAWSREVSGNTIYF,TGTGCCTGGAGCCGAGAAGTCTCTGGAAACACCATATATTTT
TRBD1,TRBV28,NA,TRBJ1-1,CASSFRQGTPAFF,TGTGCCAGCAGTTTCCGACAGGGTACCCCAGCTTTCTTT
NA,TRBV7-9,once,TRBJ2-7,CASSQTPLYEQYF,TGTGCCAGCAGCCAAACTCCCCTCTACGAGCAGTACTTC
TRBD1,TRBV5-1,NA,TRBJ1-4,CASSLEGTGALNEKLFF,TGCGCCAGCAGCTTGGAGGGGACAGGGGCCCTTAATGAAAAACTGTTTTTT
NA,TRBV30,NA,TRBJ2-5,CAWGRGLETQYF,TGTGCCTGGGGAAGGGGTTTAGAGACCCAGTACTTC
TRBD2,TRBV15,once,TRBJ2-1,CATSRTRTSYNEQFF,TGTGCCACCAGCAGAACCCGGACTAGCTACAATGAGCAGTTCTTC
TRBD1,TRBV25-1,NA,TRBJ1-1,CATMDRGGLAFF,TGTGCCACCATGGACAGGGGAGGTTTAGCTTTCTTT
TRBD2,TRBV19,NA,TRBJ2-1,CASSIPGLAGGEGQFF,TGTGCCAGTAGTATTCCAGGGCTAGCGGGAGGAGAGGGGCAGTTCTTC
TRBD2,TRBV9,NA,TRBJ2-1,CASGGPASGDASAYNEQFF,TGTGCCAGCGGGGGTCCGGCTAGCGGCGACGCCTCGGCCTACAATGAGCAGTTCTTC
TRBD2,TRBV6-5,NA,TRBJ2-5,CASSYGMSGGQETQYF,TGTGCCAGCAGTTACGGGATGAGCGGGGGCCAAGAGACCCAGTACTTC
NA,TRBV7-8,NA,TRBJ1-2,CASSLGGVNNYGYTF,TGTGCCAGCAGCTTAGGGGGAGTCAATAACTATGGCTACACCTTC
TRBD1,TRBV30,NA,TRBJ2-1,CAWSPWDRGRNEQFF,TGTGCCTGGAGTCCCTGGGACAGGGGGAGGAATGAGCAGTTCTTC
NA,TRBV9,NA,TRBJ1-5,CASSVSSGRQPQHF,TGTGCCAGCAGCGTTTCATCGGGGAGACAGCCCCAGCATTTT
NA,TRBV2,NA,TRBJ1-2,CASSPGSWSRMGGYTF,TGTGCCAGCAGTCCCGGGAGCTGGTCTCGTATGGGGGGCTACACCTTC
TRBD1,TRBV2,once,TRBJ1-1,CASSSGQGGTEAFF,TGTGCCAGCAGTTCCGGACAGGGTGGCACTGAAGCTTTCTTT
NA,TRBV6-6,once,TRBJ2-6,CASSPGANVLTF,TGTGCCAGCTCCCCGGGGGCCAACGTCCTGACTTTC
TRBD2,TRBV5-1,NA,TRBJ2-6,CASSHRGWDRTSVFSGANVLTF,TGCGCCAGCAGCCATCGGGGGTGGGACCGGACTAGCGTATTCTCTGGGGCCAACGTCCTGACTTTC
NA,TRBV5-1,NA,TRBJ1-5,CASSLSEEGAPQHF,TGCGCCAGCAGCTTGTCGGAGGAGGGTGCGCCCCAGCATTTT
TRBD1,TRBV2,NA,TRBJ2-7,CASRRGQGSEQYF,TGTGCCAGCAGAAGGGGGCAGGGGAGCGAGCAGTACTTC
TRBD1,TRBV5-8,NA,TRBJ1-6,CASSSWDRNSPLHF,TGTGCCAGCAGCTCTTGGGACAGAAATTCACCCCTCCACTTT
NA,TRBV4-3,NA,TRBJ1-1,CASSQGGREGTEAFF,TGCGCCAGCAGCCAAGGGGGTCGGGAGGGTACTGAAGCTTTCTTT
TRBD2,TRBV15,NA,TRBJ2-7,CATSMGLARPYEQYF,TGTGCCACCAGCATGGGACTAGCGAGACCCTACGAGCAGTACTTC
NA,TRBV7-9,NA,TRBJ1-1,CASSLVGGGTEAFF,TGTGCCAGCAGCTTAGTTGGCGGAGGCACTGAAGCTTTCTTT
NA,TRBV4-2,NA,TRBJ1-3,CASSQDVGLGNTIYF,TGTGCCAGCAGCCAAGATGTGGGCCTTGGAAACACCATATATTTT
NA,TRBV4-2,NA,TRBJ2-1,CASSQEIRSYNEQFF,TGTGCCAGCAGCCAAGAAATCCGCTCCTACAATGAGCAGTTCTTC
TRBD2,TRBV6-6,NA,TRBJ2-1,CASSYSLAGGYNEQFF,TGTGCCAGCAGTTACTCCTTGGCGGGAGGCTACAATGAGCAGTTCTTC
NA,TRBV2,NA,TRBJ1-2,CASSDKPDSYGYTF,TGTGCCAGCAGTGATAAGCCGGACTCCTATGGCTACACCTTC
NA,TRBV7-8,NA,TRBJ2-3,CASSFGTSSTDTQYF,TGTGCCAGCAGCTTCGGGACTTCCAGCACAGATACGCAGTATTTT
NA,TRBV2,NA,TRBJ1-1,CASRPGWNTEAFF,TGTGCCAGCAGGCCGGGGTGGAACACTGAAGCTTTCTTT
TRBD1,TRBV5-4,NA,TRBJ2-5,CASRPYPGQQETQYF,TGTGCCAGCAGGCCCTACCCGGGACAGCAAGAGACCCAGTACTTC
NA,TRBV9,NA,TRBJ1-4,CASSVSGKGDEKLFF,TGTGCCAGCAGCGTTTCAGGGAAGGGCGATGAAAAACTGTTTTTT
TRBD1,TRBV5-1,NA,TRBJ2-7,CASSPTGTGGAEQYF,TGCGCCAGCAGCCCAACCGGGACAGGGGGTGCCGAGCAGTACTTC
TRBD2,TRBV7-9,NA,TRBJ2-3,CASSLSGSGDTQYF,TGTGCCAGCAGCCTTAGCGGGAGTGGGGATACGCAGTATTTT
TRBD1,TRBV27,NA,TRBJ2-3,CASGHRDRGSDTQYF,TGTGCCAGCGGCCACCGGGACAGGGGTTCAGATACGCAGTATTTT